This TCR beta chain was retrieved from a study of T cell repertoires in cytomegalovirus infection (dated by TCRdb to about 2019). At the level of the whole study: Donor HLA type was relevant to the analysis, as public TCR beta signatures indicated carriage of CMV infection together with the matching HLA type. The full study reports these points: Carriers of CMV infection plus the relevant HLA type were discriminated by the cumulative frequency of public TCR beta family members in the study cohort and in an independent approximately 340-donor cohort. The ex vivo response was dominated by HLA-C-restricted CMV-specific TCR beta clonotypes, and the single most frequent clonotype in two of eight donors was supplied by these HLA-C-restricted clonotypes.

This clonotype has a handful of counts. Its specific antigen is unknown. Base qualities are not provided; no much larger clone lies one nucleotide away. Trimming accounts for 0 bases at V and 8 bases at J, while the number of junction bases matched to no gene is 5. Per the germline V gene, MNHGY is the CDR1 and SAAAGT is the CDR2. The CDR3 numbers 14 residues from cysteine through phenylalanine. The retained sequence is limited to the CDR3, 42 bases, with the frame set at the first base. The reads were generated on an Illumina HiSeq 1500. TCRdb reprocessed the public reads (quality trimming at Q25 with fastp, clone calling with MiXCR) and kept in-frame beta chains. Here each entry gathers all rows of one CDR3 protein and keeps the most common genes and DNA. Here the sample has approximately 750,000 distinct CDR3 sequences; under 40% occur a single time. The top ten clones comprise around 3% of the sample.

Sequenced input: PBMCs. The chain is encoded by TRBV6-8 joined to TRBJ1-1, with 8 junctional bases fitting TRBD1. The source is a human donor in good health (CMV status not recorded). Some clones in this sample may be carry-over from other donors' samples. The DNA reads TGTGCCAGCAGTTACTCCTGGCGGACAGGGGAAGCTTTCTTT. The encoded protein is CASSYSWRTGEAFF.